This T cell receptor beta chain emerged from a study of cytomegalovirus exposure and HLA in healthy donors. The junction had 17 bases not matched to a gene; V was cut back by 8 bases and J by 16 bases. This CDR3 is built from 13 residues. CDR1 and CDR2 (germline): MNHNS, SASEGT. The study ran its PCR with 60 Vbeta and 13 Jbeta primers. Clones were sequenced by immunoSEQ multiplex PCR, and TCRdb holds only the in-frame ones, with some missing. The sample consists of about 190,000 clones, approximately 87% of them appearing once. The chain is built from TRBV6-1 and TRBJ1-5, with 7 bases that match TRBD1. The sequence derives from a man younger than 45 in good health and CMV-seronegative. The specimen was PBMCs. Here the CDR3 reads CASGPDRPLNSHF. CDR3 in DNA: TGTGCCAGCGGCCCGGACAGGCCCCTTAATAGTCATTTT.